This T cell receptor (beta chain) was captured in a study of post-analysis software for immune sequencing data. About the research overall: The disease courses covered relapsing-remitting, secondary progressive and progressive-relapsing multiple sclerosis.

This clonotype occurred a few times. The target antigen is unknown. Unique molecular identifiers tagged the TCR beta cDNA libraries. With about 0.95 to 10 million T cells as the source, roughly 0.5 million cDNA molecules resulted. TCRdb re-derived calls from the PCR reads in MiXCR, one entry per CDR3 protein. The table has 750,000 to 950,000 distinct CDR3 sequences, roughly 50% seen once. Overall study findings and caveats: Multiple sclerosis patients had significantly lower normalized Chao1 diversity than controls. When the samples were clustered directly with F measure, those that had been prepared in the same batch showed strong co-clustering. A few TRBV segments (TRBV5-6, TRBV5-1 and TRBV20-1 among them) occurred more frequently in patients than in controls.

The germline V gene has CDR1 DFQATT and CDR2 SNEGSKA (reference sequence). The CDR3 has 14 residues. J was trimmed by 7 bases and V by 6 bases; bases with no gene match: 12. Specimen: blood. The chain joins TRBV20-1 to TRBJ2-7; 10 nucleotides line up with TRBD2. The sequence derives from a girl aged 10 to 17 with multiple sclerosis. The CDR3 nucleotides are TGCAGTGCGAGAATAGCGGGAGGAGCAGGGGAGCAGTACTTC. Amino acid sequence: CSARIAGGAGEQYF.